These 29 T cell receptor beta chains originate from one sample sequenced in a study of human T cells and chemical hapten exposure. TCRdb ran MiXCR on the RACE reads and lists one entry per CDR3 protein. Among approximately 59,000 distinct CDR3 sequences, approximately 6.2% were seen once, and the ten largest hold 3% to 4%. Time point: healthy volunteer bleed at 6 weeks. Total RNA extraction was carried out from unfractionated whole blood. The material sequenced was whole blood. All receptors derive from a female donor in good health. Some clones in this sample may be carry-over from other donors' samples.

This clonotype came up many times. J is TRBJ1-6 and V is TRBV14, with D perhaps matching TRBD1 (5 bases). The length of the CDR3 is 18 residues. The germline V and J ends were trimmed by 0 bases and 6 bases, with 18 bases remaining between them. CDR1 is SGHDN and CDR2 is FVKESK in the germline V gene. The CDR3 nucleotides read TGTGCCAGCAGCCAAGATCTCGGCAGGGCGCCCCGTAATTCACCCCTCCACTTT. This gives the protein CASSQDLGRAPRNSPLHF. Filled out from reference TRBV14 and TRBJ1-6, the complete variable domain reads EAGVTQFPSHSVIEKGQTVTLRCDPISGHDNLYWYRRVMGKEIKFLLHFVKESKQDESGMPNNRFLAERTGGTYSTLKVQPAELEDSGVYFCASSQDLGRAPRNSPLHFGNGTRLTVT.

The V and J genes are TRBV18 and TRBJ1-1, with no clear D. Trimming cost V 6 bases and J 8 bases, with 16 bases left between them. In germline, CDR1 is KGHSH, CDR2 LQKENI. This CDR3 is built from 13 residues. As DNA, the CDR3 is TGTGCCAGCTCTTCCCAACAGCCCGCCGAAGCTTTCTTT. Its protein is CASSSQQPAEAFF.

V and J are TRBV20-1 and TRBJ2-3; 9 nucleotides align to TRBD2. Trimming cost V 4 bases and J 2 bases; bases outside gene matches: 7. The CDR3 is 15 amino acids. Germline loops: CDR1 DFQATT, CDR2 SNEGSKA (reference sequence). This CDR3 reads CSAISLAGFTDTQYF. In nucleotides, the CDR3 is TGCAGTGCTATTTCCCTAGCGGGATTCACAGATACGCAGTATTTT.

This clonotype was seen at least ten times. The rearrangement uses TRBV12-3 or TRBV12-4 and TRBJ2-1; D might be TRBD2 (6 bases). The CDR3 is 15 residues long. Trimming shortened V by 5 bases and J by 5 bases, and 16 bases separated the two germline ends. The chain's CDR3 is CASSKSGYLNNEQFF. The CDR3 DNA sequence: TGTGCCAGCAGTAAGAGCGGGTATTTAAACAATGAGCAGTTCTTC.

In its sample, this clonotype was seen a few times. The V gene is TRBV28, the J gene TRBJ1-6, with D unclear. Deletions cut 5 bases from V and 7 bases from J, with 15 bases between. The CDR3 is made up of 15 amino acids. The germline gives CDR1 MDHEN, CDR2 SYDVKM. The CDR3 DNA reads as TGTGCCAGCAGTCCCGACGGGCCGAACAATTCACCCCTCCACTTT. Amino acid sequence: CASSPDGPNNSPLHF.

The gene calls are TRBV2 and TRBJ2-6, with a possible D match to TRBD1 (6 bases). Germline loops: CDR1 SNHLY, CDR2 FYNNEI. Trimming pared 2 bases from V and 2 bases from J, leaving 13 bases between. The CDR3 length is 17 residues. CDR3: CASSERKGEAGANVLTF. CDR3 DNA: TGTGCCAGCAGTGAACGTAAGGGGGAAGCTGGGGCCAACGTCCTGACTTTC.

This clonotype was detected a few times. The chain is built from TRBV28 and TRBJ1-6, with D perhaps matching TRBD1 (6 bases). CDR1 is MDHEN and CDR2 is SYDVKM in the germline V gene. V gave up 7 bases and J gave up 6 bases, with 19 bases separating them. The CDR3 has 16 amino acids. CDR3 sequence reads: CASIDRPIQINSPLHF. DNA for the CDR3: TGTGCCAGCATCGACAGGCCGATACAAATTAATTCACCCCTCCACTTT. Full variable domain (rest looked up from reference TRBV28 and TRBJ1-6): DVKVTQSSRYLVKRTGEKVFLECVQDMDHENMFWYRQDPGLGLRLIYFSYDVKMKEKGDIPEGYSVSREKKERFSLILESASTNQTSMYLCASIDRPIQINSPLHFGNGTRLTVT.

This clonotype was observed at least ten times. The CDR3 DNA follows: TGTGCCAGCAGAACTAGCGGGAGTTCCTATGAGCAGTTCTTC. This encodes CASRTSGSSYEQFF. The genes are TRBV12-3 or TRBV12-4 and TRBJ2-1; the match to TRBD2 covers 11 bases. The V gene end was trimmed by 6 bases and the J gene end by 8 bases; junction bases not matched to a gene: 6. CDR3 length: 14 amino acids.

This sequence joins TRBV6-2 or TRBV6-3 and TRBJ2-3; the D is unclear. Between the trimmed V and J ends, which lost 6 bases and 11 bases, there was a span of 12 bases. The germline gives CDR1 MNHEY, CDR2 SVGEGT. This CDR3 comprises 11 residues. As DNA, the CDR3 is TGTGCCAGCAGATGGAGTGGAAAGCAGTATTTT. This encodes CASRWSGKQYF.

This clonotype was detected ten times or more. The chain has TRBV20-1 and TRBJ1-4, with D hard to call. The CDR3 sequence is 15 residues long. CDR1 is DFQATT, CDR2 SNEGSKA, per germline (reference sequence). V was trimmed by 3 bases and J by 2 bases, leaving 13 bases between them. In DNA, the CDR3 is TGCAGTGCTAGCCTCCTTGGGGTGACTAATGAAAAACTGTTTTTT. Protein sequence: CSASLLGVTNEKLFF.

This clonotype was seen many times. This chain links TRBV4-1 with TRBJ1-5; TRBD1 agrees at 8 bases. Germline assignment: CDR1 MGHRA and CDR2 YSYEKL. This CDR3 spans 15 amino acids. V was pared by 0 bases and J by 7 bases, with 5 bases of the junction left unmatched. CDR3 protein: CASSQDSGGGQPQHF. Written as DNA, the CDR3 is TGCGCCAGCAGCCAAGATTCAGGGGGCGGACAGCCCCAGCATTTT.

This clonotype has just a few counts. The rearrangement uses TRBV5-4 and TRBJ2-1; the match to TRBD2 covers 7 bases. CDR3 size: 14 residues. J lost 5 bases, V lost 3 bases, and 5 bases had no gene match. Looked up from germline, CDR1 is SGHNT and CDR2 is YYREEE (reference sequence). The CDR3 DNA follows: TGTGCCAGCAGCTCTCCTGGGGGGGACAATGAGCAGTTCTTC. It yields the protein CASSSPGGDNEQFF.

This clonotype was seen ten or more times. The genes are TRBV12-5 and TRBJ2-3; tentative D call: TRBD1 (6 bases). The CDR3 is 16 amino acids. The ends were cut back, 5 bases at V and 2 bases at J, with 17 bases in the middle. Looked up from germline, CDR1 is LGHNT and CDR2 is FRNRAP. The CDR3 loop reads CASGLLLTGATDTQYF. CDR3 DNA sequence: TGTGCTAGTGGTCTCCTACTGACAGGAGCCACAGATACGCAGTATTTT.

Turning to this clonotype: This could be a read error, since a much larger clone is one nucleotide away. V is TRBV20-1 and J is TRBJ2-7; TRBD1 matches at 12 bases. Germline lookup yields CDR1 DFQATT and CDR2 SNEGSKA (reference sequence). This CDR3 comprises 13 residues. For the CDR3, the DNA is TGCAGAGCAGTGGGACAGGGGGCCAACGAGCAGTACTTC. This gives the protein CRAVGQGANEQYF.

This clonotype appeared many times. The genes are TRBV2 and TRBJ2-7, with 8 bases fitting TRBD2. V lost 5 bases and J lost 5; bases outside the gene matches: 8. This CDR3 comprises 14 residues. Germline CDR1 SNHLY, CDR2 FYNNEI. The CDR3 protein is CASSPSGSFNEQYF. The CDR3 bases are TGTGCCAGCAGTCCCAGCGGGAGTTTTAACGAGCAGTACTTC.

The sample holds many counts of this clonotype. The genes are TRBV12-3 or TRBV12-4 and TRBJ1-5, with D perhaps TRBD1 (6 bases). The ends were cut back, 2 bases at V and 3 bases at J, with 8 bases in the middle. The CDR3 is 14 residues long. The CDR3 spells CASSLRGLNQPQHF. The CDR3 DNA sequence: TGTGCCAGCAGTTTACGGGGGCTCAATCAGCCCCAGCATTTT.

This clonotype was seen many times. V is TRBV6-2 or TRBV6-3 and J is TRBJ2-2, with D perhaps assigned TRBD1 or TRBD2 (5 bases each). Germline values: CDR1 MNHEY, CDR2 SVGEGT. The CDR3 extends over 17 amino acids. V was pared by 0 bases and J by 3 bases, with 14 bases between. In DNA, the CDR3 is TGTGCCAGCAGTTACTCGATTGGGGGAGAAGACACCGGGGAGCTGTTTTTT. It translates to CASSYSIGGEDTGELFF.

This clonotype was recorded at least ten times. This CDR3 reads CASSTGDRVRPQHF. The CDR3 DNA is TGTGCCAGCAGCACAGGTGACAGGGTTCGGCCCCAGCATTTT. V is TRBV7-9 and J is TRBJ1-5; TRBD1 agrees at 7 bases. The germline V gene has CDR1 SEHNR and CDR2 FQNEAQ (reference sequence). This CDR3 spans 14 amino acids. V dropped 5 bases and J dropped 9; count of bases not matched to a gene: 10.

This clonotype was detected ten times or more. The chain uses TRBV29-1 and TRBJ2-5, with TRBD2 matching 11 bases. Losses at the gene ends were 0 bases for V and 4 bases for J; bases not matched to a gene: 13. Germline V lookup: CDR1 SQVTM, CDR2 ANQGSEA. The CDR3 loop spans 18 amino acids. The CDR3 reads CSVEDERYSGRAGETQYF. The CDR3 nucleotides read TGCAGCGTTGAAGACGAAAGATATAGCGGGAGGGCGGGAGAGACCCAGTACTTC.

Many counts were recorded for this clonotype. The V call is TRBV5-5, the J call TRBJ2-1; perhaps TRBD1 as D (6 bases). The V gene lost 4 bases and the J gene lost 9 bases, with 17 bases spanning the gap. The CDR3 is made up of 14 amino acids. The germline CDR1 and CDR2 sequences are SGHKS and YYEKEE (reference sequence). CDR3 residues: CASSHASGAGEQFF. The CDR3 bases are TGTGCCAGCAGCCATGCATCAGGGGCAGGTGAGCAGTTCTTC.

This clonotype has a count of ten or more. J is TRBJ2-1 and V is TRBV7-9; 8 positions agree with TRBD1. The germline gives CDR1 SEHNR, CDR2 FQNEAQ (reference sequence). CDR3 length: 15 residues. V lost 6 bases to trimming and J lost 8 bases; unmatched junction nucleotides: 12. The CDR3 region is CASRAWTGNLDEQFF. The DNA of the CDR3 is TGTGCCAGCAGGGCGTGGACAGGGAATCTCGATGAGCAGTTCTTC. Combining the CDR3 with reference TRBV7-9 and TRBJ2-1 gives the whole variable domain DTGVSQNPRHKITKRGQNVTFRCDPISEHNRLYWYRQTLGQGPEFLTYFQNEAQLEKSRLLSDRFSAERPKGSFSTLEIQRTEQGDSAMYLCASRAWTGNLDEQFFGPGTRLTVL.

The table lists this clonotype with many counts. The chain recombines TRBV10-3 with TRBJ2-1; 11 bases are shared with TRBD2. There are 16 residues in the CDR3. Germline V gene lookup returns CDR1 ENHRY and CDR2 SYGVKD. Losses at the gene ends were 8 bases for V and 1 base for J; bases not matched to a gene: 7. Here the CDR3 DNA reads TGTGCCATCGGGAGTCTAGCGGGAGGTTCCTACAATGAGCAGTTCTTC. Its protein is CAIGSLAGGSYNEQFF.

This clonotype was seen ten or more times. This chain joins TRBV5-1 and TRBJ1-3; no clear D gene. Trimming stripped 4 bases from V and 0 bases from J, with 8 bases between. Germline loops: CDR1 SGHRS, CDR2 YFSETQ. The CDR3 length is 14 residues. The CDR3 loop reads CASSEEGSGNTIYF. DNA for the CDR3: TGCGCCAGCAGCGAGGAGGGCTCTGGAAACACCATATATTTT.

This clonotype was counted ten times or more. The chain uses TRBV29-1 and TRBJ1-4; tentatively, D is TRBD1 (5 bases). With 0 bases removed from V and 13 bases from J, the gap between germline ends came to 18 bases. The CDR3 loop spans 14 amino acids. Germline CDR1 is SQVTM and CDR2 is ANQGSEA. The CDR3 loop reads CSVEDSRMGEGLFF. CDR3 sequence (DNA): TGCAGCGTTGAAGATTCTCGGATGGGGGAGGGACTGTTTTTT.

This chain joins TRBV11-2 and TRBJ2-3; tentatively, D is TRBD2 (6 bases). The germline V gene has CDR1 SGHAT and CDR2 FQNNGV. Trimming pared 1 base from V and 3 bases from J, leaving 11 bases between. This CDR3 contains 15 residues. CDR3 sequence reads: CASSLGRGRTDTQYF. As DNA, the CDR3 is TGTGCCAGCAGCTTAGGGCGGGGTAGGACAGATACGCAGTATTTT.

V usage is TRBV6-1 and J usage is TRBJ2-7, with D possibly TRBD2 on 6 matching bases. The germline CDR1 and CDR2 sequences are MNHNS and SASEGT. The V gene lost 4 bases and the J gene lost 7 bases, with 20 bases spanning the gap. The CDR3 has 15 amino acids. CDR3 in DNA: TGTGCCAGCAGTGGTGGTGACGGGACTCGACTAGAGCAGTACTTC. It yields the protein CASSGGDGTRLEQYF.

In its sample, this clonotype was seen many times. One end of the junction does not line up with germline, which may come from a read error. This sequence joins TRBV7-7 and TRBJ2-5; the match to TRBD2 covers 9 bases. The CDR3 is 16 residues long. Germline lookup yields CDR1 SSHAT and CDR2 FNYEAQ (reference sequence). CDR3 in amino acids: CASSRPIAGDGETQYF. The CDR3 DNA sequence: TGTGCTAGCAGCCGTCCAATAGCGGGAGATGGAGAGACCCAGTACTTC.

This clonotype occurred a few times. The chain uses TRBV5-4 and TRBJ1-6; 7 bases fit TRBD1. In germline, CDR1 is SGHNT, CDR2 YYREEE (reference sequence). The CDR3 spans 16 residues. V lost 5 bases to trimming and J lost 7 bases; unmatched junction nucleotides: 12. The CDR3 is CASRSLGGDRNSPLHF. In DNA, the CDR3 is TGTGCCAGCAGGTCACTAGGAGGGGACAGAAATTCACCCCTCCACTTT.

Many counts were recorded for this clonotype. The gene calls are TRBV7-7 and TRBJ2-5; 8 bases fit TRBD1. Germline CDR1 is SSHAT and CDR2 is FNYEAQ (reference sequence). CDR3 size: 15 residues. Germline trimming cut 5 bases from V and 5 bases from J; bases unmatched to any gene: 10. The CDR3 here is CASSPRTGPRETQYF. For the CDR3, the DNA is TGTGCCAGCAGCCCCAGGACAGGGCCCCGGGAGACCCAGTACTTC. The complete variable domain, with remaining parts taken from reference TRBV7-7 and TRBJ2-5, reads GAGVSQSPRYKVTKRGQDVTLRCDPISSHATLYWYQQALGQGPEFLTYFNYEAQPDKSGLPSDRFSAERPEGSISTLTIQRTEQRDSAMYRCASSPRTGPRETQYFGPGTRLLVL.